The 23 T cell receptor beta chains reported below all come from one sample, sequenced in a study of blood T cell repertoires in COVID-19. Sequencing used immunoSEQ multiplex PCR; TCRdb keeps in-frame clones, though not all of them. The sample holds 160,000 or so clones, just over 90% seen once. Sequenced input: peripheral blood. The receptor source for this set is a woman in her fifties or sixties with COVID-19, enrolled during active disease.

The rearrangement joins TRBV3-1 (or the pseudogene TRBV3-2) to TRBJ1-4; 7 bases agree with TRBD1. Trimming cost V 4 bases and J 9 bases; bases outside gene matches: 8. The CDR3 has 14 amino acids. The germline CDR1 and CDR2 sequences are LGHDT and YNNKEL (reference sequence). CDR3 nucleotide sequence: TGTGCCAGCAGCCCCCTCCCAGGGGGGAAAAAACTGTTTTTT. Translated: CASSPLPGGKKLFF.

The chain joins TRBV9 to TRBJ2-3; TRBD2 agrees at 7 bases. Per the germline V gene, CDR1 is SGDLS and CDR2 is YYNGEE. The ends lost 0 bases at V and 7 bases at J; junction bases unmatched: 11. This CDR3 is 16 amino acids long. This CDR3 reads CASSVARGGGQYTQYF. DNA for the CDR3: TGTGCCAGCAGCGTAGCTCGCGGGGGAGGACAATATACGCAGTATTTT.

The chain combines TRBV12-5 with TRBJ2-5; 8 bases line up with TRBD1. Per the germline V gene, CDR1 is LGHNT and CDR2 is FRNRAP. V shed 5 bases, J shed 5 bases, and the junction held 7 bases outside the gene matches. The CDR3 sequence is 14 residues long. The CDR3 protein is CASGTDRDPETQYF. Here the CDR3 DNA reads TGTGCTAGTGGTACGGACAGGGATCCGGAGACCCAGTACTTC.

The chain carries TRBV2 and TRBJ1-2, with 8 nucleotides matching TRBD1. Germline lookup yields CDR1 SNHLY and CDR2 FYNNEI. J was trimmed by 8 bases and V by 6 bases; bases with no gene match: 8. The CDR3 runs to 13 residues. The chain's CDR3 is CASRVTQGEGYTF. The CDR3 coding sequence is TGTGCCAGCAGAGTAACACAGGGGGAAGGCTACACCTTC.

The chain carries TRBV5-1 and TRBJ1-1; D remains unclear. This CDR3 is built from 13 residues. V was shortened by 2 bases and J by 6 bases, with 11 bases between the two germline ends. Per the germline V gene, CDR1 is SGHRS and CDR2 is YFSETQ. CDR3: CASSFSDSSEAFF. In DNA form, the CDR3 reads TGCGCCAGCAGCTTTTCAGACTCCTCTGAAGCTTTCTTT.

The J gene is TRBJ2-7, the V gene TRBV2; D possibly corresponds to TRBD2 (7 bases). The CDR3 is 14 residues long. Germline lookup yields CDR1 SNHLY and CDR2 FYNNEI. CDR3 sequence (DNA): TGTGCGGGGGGGCTGGTTGACCAAGGCCACGAGCAGTACTTC. This sequence encodes CAGGLVDQGHEQYF.

The chain has TRBV12-3 or TRBV12-4 and TRBJ2-5; D not resolved. V shed 5 bases and J shed 0 bases, with 4 bases lying between them. This CDR3 is built from 12 residues. This CDR3 reads CASSQYQETQYF. The CDR3 region has the DNA TGTGCCAGCAGTCAATACCAAGAGACCCAGTACTTC.

This clone has only a few counts. The chain combines TRBV10-3 with TRBJ1-3; unclear D gene. The CDR3 covers 14 residues. Germline V gene data show CDR1 as ENHRY and CDR2 as SYGVKD. The V end lost 3 bases, the J end lost 2 bases, and 8 bases lay between the germline ends. The DNA for the CDR3 is TGTGCCATCAGTGATTACAGTCCTGGAAACACCATATATTTT. Translation: CAISDYSPGNTIYF.

This clone has a single count. The chain recombines TRBV4-3 with TRBJ1-1, with TRBD1 identical over 7 bases. The length of the CDR3 is 15 residues. From germline, CDR1 is LGHNA and CDR2 YSLEER. The V segment lost 3 bases and the J segment 5 bases; nucleotides outside the gene matches: 9. The CDR3 DNA is TGCGCCAGCAGCCACCTTGACAGGGATGTTACTGAAGCTTTCTTT. It translates to CASSHLDRDVTEAFF.

CDR3 loop: CASRADRVGNEQFF. The CDR3 DNA reads as TGTGCCAGCAGGGCGGACAGGGTGGGGAATGAGCAGTTCTTC. The chain is built from TRBV6-5 and TRBJ2-1; TRBD1 agrees at 8 bases. Germline loops: CDR1 MNHEY, CDR2 SVGAGI. With V trimmed by 6 bases and J by 7 bases, 8 bases remained unmatched. This CDR3 has 14 amino acids.

The chain links TRBV18 to TRBJ1-1; possibly TRBD1 for D (6 bases). CDR1 and CDR2 (germline): KGHSH, LQKENI. The CDR3 sequence is 18 residues long. V lost 6 bases and J lost 3, with 26 bases in between. The CDR3 loop reads CASSPRGQVRGDYTEAFF. The CDR3 coding sequence is TGTGCCAGCTCCCCCCGGGGACAAGTAAGGGGCGACTACACTGAAGCTTTCTTT.

This chain links TRBV27 with TRBJ1-1; D gene uncertain. Germline lookup yields CDR1 MNHEY and CDR2 SMNVEV (reference sequence). The V gene lost 5 bases and the J gene lost 0 bases, with 7 bases spanning the gap. The CDR3 totals 13 residues. In DNA, the CDR3 is TGTGCCAGCAGTATCACAATGAACACTGAAGCTTTCTTT. This codes for CASSITMNTEAFF.

This chain links TRBV9 with TRBJ2-5, with no clear D. There are 14 residues in the CDR3. The germline CDR1 and CDR2 sequences are SGDLS and YYNGEE. Trimming left V 0 bases short and J 5 bases short, with 11 bases between. CDR3 nucleotides: TGTGCCAGCAGCGTAGGGAGTATCGGGGAGACCCAGTACTTC. Protein sequence: CASSVGSIGETQYF.

For this clone: One end of the junction fails to match germline, which may point to a read error. V is TRBV3-1 (or the pseudogene TRBV3-2) and J is TRBJ2-2; the match to TRBD2 covers 13 bases. CDR3 length: 15 residues. CDR1 and CDR2 from the germline V gene are LGHDT and YNNKEL (reference sequence). The CDR3: CASSSRLAGGGKLFF. The DNA for the CDR3 is TGTGCCAGCAGCTCTCGACTAGCGGGGGGCGGGAAGCTGTTTTTT.

The CDR3 sequence: CASSHTLTAGGTF. The CDR3 DNA reads as TGTGCCAGCAGCCATACATTGACAGCCGGGGGCACCTTC. V gene TRBV6-5 combines with J gene TRBJ1-2; a possible D gene is TRBD1 (5 bases). V lost 6 bases and J lost 13, with 21 bases in between. Germline assignment: CDR1 MNHEY and CDR2 SVGAGI. The CDR3 extends over 13 amino acids.

This sequence joins TRBV15 and TRBJ2-3; 7 bases fit TRBD2. The V and J ends lost 8 bases and 2 bases, in that order; junction bases with no gene match: 4. The germline gives CDR1 LNHNV, CDR2 YYDKDF (reference sequence). The CDR3 runs 13 residues. CDR3 region: CATGSGATDTQYF. The CDR3 DNA sequence: TGTGCCACCGGAAGCGGGGCCACAGATACGCAGTATTTT.

V is TRBV19 and J is TRBJ1-4, with 9 positions matching TRBD1. Germline V CDR1 and CDR2: LNHDA, SQIVND (reference sequence). CDR3 length: 16 amino acids. V was clipped by 6 bases and J by 2 bases; unmatched bases: 7. The CDR3 coding sequence is TGTGCCAGTAGCTTGGGCGGGACAGGGACTAATGAAAAACTGTTTTTT. Protein sequence: CASSLGGTGTNEKLFF. The complete variable domain, with remaining parts taken from reference TRBV19 and TRBJ1-4, reads DGGITQSPKYLFRKEGQNVTLSCEQNLNHDAMYWYRQDPGQGLRLIYYSQIVNDFQKGDIAEGYSVSREKKESFPLTVTSAQKNPTAFYLCASSLGGTGTNEKLFFGSGTQLSVL.

For the CDR3, the DNA is TGTGCCAGCTCTAAAGGGCAGGGGCCCAATCAGCCCCAGCATTTT. Translated, it gives CASSKGQGPNQPQHF. The chain links TRBV6-6 to TRBJ1-5; tentative D call: TRBD1 (6 bases). The V and J ends lost 8 bases and 3 bases respectively, with 17 bases between them. Germline V gene lookup returns CDR1 MNHNY and CDR2 SVGAGI (reference sequence). The CDR3 consists of 15 residues.

The gene calls are TRBV6-5 and TRBJ1-6; D may be TRBD1 (5 bases). Trimming removed 6 bases from V and 8 bases from J, with 17 bases in between. Per germline, CDR1 MNHEY and CDR2 SVGAGI. This CDR3 contains 15 residues. The CDR3 DNA sequence: TGTGCCAGCAGGCCTGGAGGGGATTCCTATTCACCCCTCCACTTT. Protein product: CASRPGGDSYSPLHF.

The gene calls are TRBV12-3 or TRBV12-4 and TRBJ2-7; the match to TRBD1 covers 10 bases. The CDR3 contains 13 residues. With V trimmed by 6 bases and J by 9 bases, 8 bases remained unmatched. CDR3 DNA: TGTGCCAGCAGCAGGGACAGGGGCCCCGGGCAGTACTTC. It translates to CASSRDRGPGQYF.

This chain uses TRBV5-1 with TRBJ2-1, with no clear D. Per the germline V gene, CDR1 is SGHRS and CDR2 is YFSETQ. This CDR3 contains 17 residues. Trimming shortened V by 4 bases and J by 0 bases, and 17 bases separated the two germline ends. The CDR3 DNA reads TGCGCCAGCAGCCCGTTGACTCGGTCCGGCTCCTACAATGAGCAGTTCTTC. Translated, it gives CASSPLTRSGSYNEQFF.

J is TRBJ1-5 and V is TRBV6-4; D unclear. Germline CDR1 and CDR2: MRHNA and SNTAGT. CDR3 length: 8 residues. CDR3 amino acids: CLDQPQHF. DNA of the CDR3: TGTCTTGATCAGCCCCAGCATTTT.

CDR3 DNA sequence: TGTGCCAGCAGCCGGTACTCCTATAATTCACCCCTCCACTTT. Its translation is CASSRYSYNSPLHF. This rearrangement joins TRBV7-9 to TRBJ1-6; D ambiguous. The V end was cut by 5 bases, the J end by 0 bases, with 5 bases between. From germline, CDR1 is SEHNR and CDR2 FQNEAQ (reference sequence). The CDR3 totals 14 residues.